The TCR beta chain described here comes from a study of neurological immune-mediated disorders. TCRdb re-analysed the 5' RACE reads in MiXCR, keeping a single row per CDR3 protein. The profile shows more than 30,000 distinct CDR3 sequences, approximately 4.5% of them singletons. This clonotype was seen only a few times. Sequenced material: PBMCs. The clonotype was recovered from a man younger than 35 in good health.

CDR3 nucleotide sequence: TGTGCCAGCTCACCGGGTAATTCCGGGACTGATGGCTACACCTTC. Amino acids: CASSPGNSGTDGYTF. The chain uses TRBV18 and TRBJ1-2, with a tentative D call TRBD1 (5 bases). Germline V gene lookup returns CDR1 KGHSH and CDR2 LQKENI. V shed 3 bases and J shed 6 bases, with 17 bases lying between them. The CDR3 is made up of 15 amino acids.